One and the same sample provided the 12 T cell receptor beta chains below, sequenced in a study of blood T cell repertoires in COVID-19. Generated by immunoSEQ multiplex PCR, the TCRdb table keeps only in-frame clones and is missing some. The profile shows around 220,000 clones, about four fifths of them singletons. The sample taken for sequencing was peripheral blood. The receptors were gathered from a woman older than 75 with acute or convalescent COVID-19.

The rearrangement uses TRBV9 and TRBJ2-5; the match to TRBD2 covers 7 bases. CDR1 is SGDLS, CDR2 YYNGEE, per germline. The length of the CDR3 is 17 residues. Trimming at V came to 0 bases and at J to 2 bases, leaving 10 bases not matched to a gene. CDR3 sequence reads: CASSVASSGGSQETQYF. CDR3 nucleotide sequence: TGTGCCAGCAGCGTAGCCTCTAGCGGAGGGAGTCAAGAGACCCAGTACTTC.

The chain has TRBV19 and TRBJ2-7; tentatively, D is TRBD2 (6 bases). Looked up from germline, CDR1 is LNHDA and CDR2 is SQIVND (reference sequence). V dropped 3 bases and J dropped 3 bases, with 9 bases sitting between them. This CDR3 comprises 13 residues. The CDR3 reads CASSMGLVYEQYF. For the CDR3, the DNA is TGTGCCAGTAGTATGGGACTGGTCTACGAGCAGTACTTC. The full variable domain, with the rest looked up from reference TRBV19 and TRBJ2-7, is DGGITQSPKYLFRKEGQNVTLSCEQNLNHDAMYWYRQDPGQGLRLIYYSQIVNDFQKGDIAEGYSVSREKKESFPLTVTSAQKNPTAFYLCASSMGLVYEQYFGPGTRLTVT.

This chain connects TRBV12-3 or TRBV12-4 to TRBJ2-7; TRBD2 might be the D (5 bases). Trimming shortened V by 1 base and J by 5 bases, and 6 bases separated the two germline ends. This CDR3 spans 12 amino acids. CDR3 sequence: CASSLGRNEQYF. The CDR3 bases are TGTGCCAGCAGTTTAGGGAGGAACGAGCAGTACTTC.

V is TRBV6-6 and J is TRBJ1-5; no reliable D call. Germline V CDR1 and CDR2: MNHNY, SVGAGI (reference sequence). V shed 4 bases and J shed 1 base, with 11 bases lying between them. The CDR3 runs 15 residues. This CDR3 reads CASSWESGSNQPQHF. The CDR3 region has the DNA TGTGCCAGCAGTTGGGAGTCGGGGAGCAATCAGCCCCAGCATTTT.

In this sample, this clone turned up once. V and J are TRBV10-2 and TRBJ2-5; D is perhaps TRBD1 (5 bases). The CDR3 has 14 residues. CDR1 and CDR2 (germline): WSHSY, SAAADI. V was trimmed by 2 bases and J by 9 bases, leaving 16 bases between them. DNA for the CDR3: TGCGCCAGCAGTGAGGGACACCTCCCGGAGCCCCAGTACTTC. Translating gives CASSEGHLPEPQYF.

The chain carries TRBV7-2 and TRBJ2-3; 10 bases agree with TRBD2. This CDR3 comprises 16 residues. V shed 1 base and J 5 bases; nucleotides not matched to a gene: 6. In germline, CDR1 is SGHTA, CDR2 FQGNSA. CDR3 bases: TGTGCCAGCAGCTTAGTGCCAGCGGGGGGGGGAGATACGCAGTATTTT. This sequence encodes CASSLVPAGGGDTQYF.

V is TRBV4-1 and J is TRBJ2-7; 11 nucleotides align to TRBD2. This CDR3 spans 14 amino acids. The germline CDR1 and CDR2 sequences are MGHRA and YSYEKL. The V and J ends lost 4 bases and 7 bases, in that order; junction bases with no gene match: 6. The CDR3 bases are TGCGCCAGCAGCCTGACTAGCGGGGTCCCGGAGCAGTACTTC. Translation gives CASSLTSGVPEQYF.

The chain links TRBV6-5 to TRBJ1-2, with D unclear. This CDR3 contains 13 residues. Germline V gene data show CDR1 as MNHEY and CDR2 as SVGAGI. Trimming removed 10 bases from V and 4 bases from J, with 16 bases in between. Here the CDR3 reads CATLVVRSYGYTF. CDR3 DNA: TGTGCCACCTTGGTGGTCAGGTCCTATGGCTACACCTTC.

The chain joins TRBV30 to TRBJ2-7; D is perhaps TRBD2 (5 bases). The V end lost 0 bases, the J end lost 1 base, and 13 bases lay between the germline ends. Germline V lookup: CDR1 GTSNPN, CDR2 SVGIG (reference sequence). CDR3 length equals 15 residues. The CDR3 loop is CAWSVSNGISYEQYF. The DNA of the CDR3 is TGTGCCTGGAGTGTAAGTAACGGGATATCCTACGAGCAGTACTTC.

The chain employs TRBV5-1 and TRBJ2-7; 12 nucleotides agree with TRBD2. Unmatched junction bases numbered 4, after V lost 4 bases and J lost 2 bases. CDR1 and CDR2 from the germline V gene are SGHRS and YFSETQ. The length of the CDR3 is 15 residues. The CDR3 DNA follows: TGCGCCAGCAGCGCGACTAGCGGGAGCACCTACGAGCAGTACTTC. Its translation: CASSATSGSTYEQYF.

This clone has just one count. The J gene is TRBJ2-1, the V gene TRBV6-5, with D unclear. With 2 bases removed from V and 5 bases from J, the gap between germline ends came to 10 bases. This CDR3 spans 14 amino acids. Germline-derived CDR1 and CDR2 are MNHEY and SVGAGI. As DNA, the CDR3 is TGTGCCAGCAGTTACGGCCAGGTCAACAATGAGCAGTTCTTC. It is translated as CASSYGQVNNEQFF.

This clone was seen a handful of times. Written as DNA, the CDR3 is TGTGCCAGTAGTGTCGGGGGGGCTTATGAGACCCAGTACTTC. Protein sequence: CASSVGGAYETQYF. The chain carries TRBV19 and TRBJ2-5, with 8 bases lining up with TRBD2. Trimming removed 5 bases from V and 5 bases from J; junction bases left unmatched: 7. The CDR3 loop spans 14 amino acids. Germline lookup yields CDR1 LNHDA and CDR2 SQIVND (reference sequence). Full variable domain (missing parts from reference TRBV19 and TRBJ2-5): DGGITQSPKYLFRKEGQNVTLSCEQNLNHDAMYWYRQDPGQGLRLIYYSQIVNDFQKGDIAEGYSVSREKKESFPLTVTSAQKNPTAFYLCASSVGGAYETQYFGPGTRLLVL.